The entry below describes one TCR beta chain. Its antigen has not been determined. The sample was run on an Illumina MiSeq. TCRdb reanalyzed the reads, keeping one entry per CDR3 protein sequence and omitting DNA. This sample's clone table shows about 1,000 distinct CDR3 sequences. Less than 40% of the sample rests with the top ten. The data derive from a study of diagnostic markers for celiac disease (dated by TCRdb to about 2020). This clonotype was obtained from a human donor. This table probably holds off-target reads from a library built for another chain. The sequenced material came from either unsorted cells or a sorted T cell fraction (not recorded which).

CDR3 region: CASRGSNSPLHF. The sequence is built from TRBV6-5 and TRBJ1-6; TCRdb indicates TRBD1, and absent DNA this call remains unverified. Via the germline V gene, CDR1 is MNHEY and CDR2 SVGAGI. From its cysteine to its phenylalanine, the CDR3 spans 12 amino acids. The nucleotide record is missing.